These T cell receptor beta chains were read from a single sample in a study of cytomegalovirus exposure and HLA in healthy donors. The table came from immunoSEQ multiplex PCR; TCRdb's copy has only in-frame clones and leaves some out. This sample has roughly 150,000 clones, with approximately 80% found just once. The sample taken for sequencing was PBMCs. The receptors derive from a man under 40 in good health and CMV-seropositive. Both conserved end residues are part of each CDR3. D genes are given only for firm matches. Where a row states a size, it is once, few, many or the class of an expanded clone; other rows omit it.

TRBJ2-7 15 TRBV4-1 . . CASSYRWGDPYEQYF TGCGCCAGCAGCTATAGATGGGGGGACCCCTACGAGCAGTACTTC
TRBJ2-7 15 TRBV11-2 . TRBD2 CASSLAAGGPYEQYF TGTGCCAGCAGCTTAGCAGCGGGAGGACCCTACGAGCAGTACTTC
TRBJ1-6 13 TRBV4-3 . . CASSQEYNSPLHF TGCGCCAGCAGCCAGGAGTATAATTCACCCCTCCACTTT
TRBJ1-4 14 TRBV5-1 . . CASSDQRVNEKLFF TGCGCCAGCAGCGATCAGAGGGTTAATGAAAAACTGTTTTTT
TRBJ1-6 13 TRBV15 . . CATSNREKSPLHF TGTGCCACCAGCAACAGGGAGAAGTCACCCCTCCACTTT
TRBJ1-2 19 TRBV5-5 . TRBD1 CASSASPTGFLSIDYGYTF TGTGCCAGCAGCGCCTCACCGACAGGGTTTCTTTCTATCGACTATGGCTACACCTTC
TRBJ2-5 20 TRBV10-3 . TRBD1 CAISESRGQGARTYQETQYF TGTGCCATCAGTGAGTCCAGGGGACAGGGGGCACGAACGTACCAAGAGACCCAGTACTTC
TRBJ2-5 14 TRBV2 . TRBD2 CASSERLAAASQYF TGTGCCAGCAGTGAACGGCTAGCGGCGGCTTCCCAGTACTTC
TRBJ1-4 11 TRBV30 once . CAGQTVEKLFF TGTGCCGGGCAAACGGTTGAAAAACTGTTTTTT
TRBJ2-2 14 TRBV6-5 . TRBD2 CATLAGENTGELFF TGTGCCACCCTCGCGGGAGAGAACACCGGGGAGCTGTTTTTT
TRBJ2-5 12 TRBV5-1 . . CASRTLYETQYF TGCGCCAGCAGAACGCTCTACGAGACCCAGTACTTC
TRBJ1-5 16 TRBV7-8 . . CASSPQGIYSNQPQHF TGTGCCAGCAGCCCCCAGGGGATCTATAGCAATCAGCCCCAGCATTTT
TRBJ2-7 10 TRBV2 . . CASSDGRQYF TGTGCCAGCTCCGACGGGAGGCAGTACTTC
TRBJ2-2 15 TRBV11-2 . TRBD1 CASSSGQVWGGELFF TGTGCCAGCAGCTCGGGACAGGTTTGGGGCGGGGAGCTGTTTTTT
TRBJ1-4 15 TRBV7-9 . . CSSSTHSATNEKLFF TGTTCCAGCAGCACCCACAGTGCAACTAATGAAAAACTGTTTTTT
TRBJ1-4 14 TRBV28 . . CASSNNAFNEKLFF TGTGCCAGCAGCAACAACGCCTTTAATGAAAAACTGTTTTTT
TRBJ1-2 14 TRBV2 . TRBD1 CASSRQGGDYGYTF TGTGCCAGCAGCCGACAGGGCGGTGACTATGGCTACACCTTC
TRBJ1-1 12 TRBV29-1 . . CSALTANTEAFF TGCAGCGCCCTGACAGCGAACACTGAAGCTTTCTTT
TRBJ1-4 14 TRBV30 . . CAWSVLGVNEKLFF TGTGCCTGGAGTGTACTGGGCGTTAATGAAAAACTGTTTTTT
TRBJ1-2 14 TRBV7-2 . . CASSLEGREAGYTF TGTGCCAGCAGCTTAGAGGGGCGGGAGGCAGGCTACACCTTC
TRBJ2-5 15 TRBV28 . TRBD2 CASSFRAGGPETQYF TGTGCCAGCAGTTTCCGGGCGGGAGGGCCGGAGACCCAGTACTTC
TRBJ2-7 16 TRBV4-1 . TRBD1 CASSQGPGTGSYEQYF TGCGCCAGCAGCCAAGGCCCCGGGACAGGGTCCTACGAGCAGTACTTC
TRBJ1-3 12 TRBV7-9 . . CASSFSGNTIYF TGTGCCAGCAGCTTTAGCGGAAACACCATATATTTT